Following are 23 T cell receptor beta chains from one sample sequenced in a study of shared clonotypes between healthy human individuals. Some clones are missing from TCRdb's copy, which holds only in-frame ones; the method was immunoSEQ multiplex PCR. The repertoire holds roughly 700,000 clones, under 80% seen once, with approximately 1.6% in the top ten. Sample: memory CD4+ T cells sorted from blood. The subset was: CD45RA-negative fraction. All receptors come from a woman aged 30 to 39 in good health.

The CDR3 region is CASSRRGTSGDFTDTQYF. The CDR3 DNA follows: TGCGCCAGCAGCCGGCGGGGGACTAGCGGGGATTTCACAGATACGCAGTATTTT. The chain couples TRBV4-1 to TRBJ2-3, with TRBD2 identical over 13 bases. Germline trimming cut 4 bases from V and 2 bases from J; bases unmatched to any gene: 9. CDR1 is MGHRA, CDR2 YSYEKL, per germline. CDR3 length: 18 residues.

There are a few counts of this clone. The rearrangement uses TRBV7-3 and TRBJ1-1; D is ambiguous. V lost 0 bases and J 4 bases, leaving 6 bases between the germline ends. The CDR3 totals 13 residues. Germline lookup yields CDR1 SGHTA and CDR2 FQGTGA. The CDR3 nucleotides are TGTGCCAGCAGCTTAACAGAACTCACTGAAGCTTTCTTT. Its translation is CASSLTELTEAFF. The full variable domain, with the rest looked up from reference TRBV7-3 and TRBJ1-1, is GAGVSQTPSNKVTEKGKYVELRCDPISGHTALYWYRQSLGQGPEFLIYFQGTGAADDSGLPNDRFFAVRPEGSVSTLKIQRTERGDSAVYLCASSLTELTEAFFGQGTRLTVV.

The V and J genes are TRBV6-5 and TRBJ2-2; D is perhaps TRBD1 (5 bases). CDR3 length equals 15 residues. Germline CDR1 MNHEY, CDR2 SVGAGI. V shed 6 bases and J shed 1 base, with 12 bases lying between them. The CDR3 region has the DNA TGTGCCAGCAGCCCTAAAGGGGTGAACACCGGGGAGCTGTTTTTT. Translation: CASSPKGVNTGELFF.

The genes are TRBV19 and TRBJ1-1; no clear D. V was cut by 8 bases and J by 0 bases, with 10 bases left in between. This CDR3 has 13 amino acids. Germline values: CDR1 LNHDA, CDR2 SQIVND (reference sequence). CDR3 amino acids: CASWSRMNTEAFF. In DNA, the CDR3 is TGTGCCAGTTGGTCCCGCATGAACACTGAAGCTTTCTTT.

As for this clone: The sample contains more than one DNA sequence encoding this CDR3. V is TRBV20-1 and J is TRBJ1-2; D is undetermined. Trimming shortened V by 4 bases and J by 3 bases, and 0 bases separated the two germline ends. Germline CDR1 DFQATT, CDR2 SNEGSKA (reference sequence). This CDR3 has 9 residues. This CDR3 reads CSANYGYTF. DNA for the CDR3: TGCAGTGCTAACTATGGCTACACCTTC.

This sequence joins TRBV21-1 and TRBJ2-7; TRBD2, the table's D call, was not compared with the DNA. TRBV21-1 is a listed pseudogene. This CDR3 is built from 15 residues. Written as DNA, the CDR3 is TGTGCCAGCAGCAAATTCTGGAGGGGTGACTACGAGCAGTACTTC. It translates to CASSKFWRGDYEQYF.

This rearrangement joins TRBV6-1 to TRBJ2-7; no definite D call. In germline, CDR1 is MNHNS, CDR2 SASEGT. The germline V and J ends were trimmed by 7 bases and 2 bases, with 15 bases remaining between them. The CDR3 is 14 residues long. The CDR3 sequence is CASTQSHGPYEQYF. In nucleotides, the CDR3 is TGTGCCAGCACCCAATCGCACGGACCCTACGAGCAGTACTTC.

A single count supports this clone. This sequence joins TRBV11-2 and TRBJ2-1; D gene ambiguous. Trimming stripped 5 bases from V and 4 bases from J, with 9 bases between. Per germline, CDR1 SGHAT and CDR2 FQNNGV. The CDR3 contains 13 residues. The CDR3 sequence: CASSAGRYNEQFF. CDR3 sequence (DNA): TGTGCCAGCAGCGCTGGACGGTACAATGAGCAGTTCTTC.

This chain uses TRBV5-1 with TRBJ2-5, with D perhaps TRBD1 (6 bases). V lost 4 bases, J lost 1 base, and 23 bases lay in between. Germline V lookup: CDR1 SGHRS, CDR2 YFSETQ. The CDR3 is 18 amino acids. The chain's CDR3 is CASSTTGLTDGVQETQYF. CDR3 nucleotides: TGCGCCAGCAGCACCACAGGGCTCACCGACGGGGTCCAAGAGACCCAGTACTTC. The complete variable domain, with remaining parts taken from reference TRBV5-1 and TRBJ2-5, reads KAGVTQTPRYLIKTRGQQVTLSCSPISGHRSVSWYQQTPGQGLQFLFEYFSETQRNKGNFPGRFSGRQFSNSRSEMNVSTLELGDSALYLCASSTTGLTDGVQETQYFGPGTRLLVL.

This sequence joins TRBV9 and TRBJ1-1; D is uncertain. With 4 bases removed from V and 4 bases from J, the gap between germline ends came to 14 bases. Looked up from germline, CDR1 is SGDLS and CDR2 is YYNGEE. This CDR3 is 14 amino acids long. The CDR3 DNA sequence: TGTGCCAGCAGCCTAAGTTGGGGTACCACTGAAGCTTTCTTT. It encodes CASSLSWGTTEAFF.

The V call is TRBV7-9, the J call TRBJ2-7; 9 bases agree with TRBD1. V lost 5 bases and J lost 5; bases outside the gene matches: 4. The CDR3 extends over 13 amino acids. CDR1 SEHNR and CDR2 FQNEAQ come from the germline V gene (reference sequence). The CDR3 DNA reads TGTGCCAGCAGCCCAACAGGGGGCCACGAGCAGTACTTC. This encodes CASSPTGGHEQYF.

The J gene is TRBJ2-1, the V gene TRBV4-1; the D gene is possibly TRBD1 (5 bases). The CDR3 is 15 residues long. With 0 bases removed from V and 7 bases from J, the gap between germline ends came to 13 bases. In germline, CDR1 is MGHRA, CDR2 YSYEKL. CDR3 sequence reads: CASSQDLPGWNEQFF. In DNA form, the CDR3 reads TGCGCCAGCAGCCAAGATCTCCCAGGGTGGAATGAGCAGTTCTTC.

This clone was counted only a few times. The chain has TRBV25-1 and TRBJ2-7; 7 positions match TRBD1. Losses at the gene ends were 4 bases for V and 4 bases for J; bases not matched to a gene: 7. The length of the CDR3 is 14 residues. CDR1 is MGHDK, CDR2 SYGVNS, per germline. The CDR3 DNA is TGTGCCAGCAGTGCGAGGGGGCACGGATACGAGCAGTACTTC. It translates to CASSARGHGYEQYF.

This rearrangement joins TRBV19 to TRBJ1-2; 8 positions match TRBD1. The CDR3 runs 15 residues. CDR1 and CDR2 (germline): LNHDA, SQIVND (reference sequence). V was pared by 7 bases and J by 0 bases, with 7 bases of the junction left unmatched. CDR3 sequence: CASIRPGQANYGYTF. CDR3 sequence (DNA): TGTGCCAGTATCCGTCCGGGACAGGCTAACTATGGCTACACCTTC.

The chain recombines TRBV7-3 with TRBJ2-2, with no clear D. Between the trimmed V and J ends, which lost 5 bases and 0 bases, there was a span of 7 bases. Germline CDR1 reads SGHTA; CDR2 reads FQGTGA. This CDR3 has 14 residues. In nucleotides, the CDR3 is TGTGCCAGCAGCCTAGTAGCGAACACCGGGGAGCTGTTTTTT. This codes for CASSLVANTGELFF.

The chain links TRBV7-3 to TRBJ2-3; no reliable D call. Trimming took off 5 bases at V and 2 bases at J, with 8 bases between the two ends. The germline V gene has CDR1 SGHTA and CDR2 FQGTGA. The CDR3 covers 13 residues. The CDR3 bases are TGTGCCAGCAGCACGTATGCCACAGATACGCAGTATTTT. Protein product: CASSTYATDTQYF.

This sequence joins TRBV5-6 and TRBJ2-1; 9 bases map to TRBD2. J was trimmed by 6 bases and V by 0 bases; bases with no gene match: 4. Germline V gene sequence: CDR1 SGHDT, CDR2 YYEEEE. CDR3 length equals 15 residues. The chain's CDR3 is CASSLGGRALNEQFF. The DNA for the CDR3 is TGTGCCAGCAGCTTGGGCGGGAGGGCCCTCAATGAGCAGTTCTTC.

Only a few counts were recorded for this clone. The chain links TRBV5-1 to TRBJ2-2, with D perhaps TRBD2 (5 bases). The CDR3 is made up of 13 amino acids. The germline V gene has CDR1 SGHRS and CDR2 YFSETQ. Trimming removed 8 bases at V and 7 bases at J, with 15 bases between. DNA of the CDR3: TGCGCCAGTCACGATGGAGGAATCGGGGAGCTGTTTTTT. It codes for CASHDGGIGELFF.

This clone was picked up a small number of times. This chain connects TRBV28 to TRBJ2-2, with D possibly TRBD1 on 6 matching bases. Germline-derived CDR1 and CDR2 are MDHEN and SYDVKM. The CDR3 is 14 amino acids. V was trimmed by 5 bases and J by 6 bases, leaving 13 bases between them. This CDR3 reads CASSPRQAPGELFF. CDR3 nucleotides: TGTGCCAGCAGTCCCCGACAGGCCCCCGGGGAGCTGTTTTTT.

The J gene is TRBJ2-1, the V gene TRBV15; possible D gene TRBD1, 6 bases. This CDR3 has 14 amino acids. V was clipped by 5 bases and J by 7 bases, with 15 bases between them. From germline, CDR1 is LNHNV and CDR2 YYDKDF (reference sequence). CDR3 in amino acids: CATSGYRDRNEQFF. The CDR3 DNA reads TGTGCCACCAGCGGCTACAGGGATCGGAATGAGCAGTTCTTC.

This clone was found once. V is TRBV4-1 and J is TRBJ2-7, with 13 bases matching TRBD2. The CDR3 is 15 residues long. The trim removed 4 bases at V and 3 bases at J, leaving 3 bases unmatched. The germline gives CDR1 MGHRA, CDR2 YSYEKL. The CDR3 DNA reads TGCGCCAGCAGCCGAGGACTAGCGGGAGACTACGAGCAGTACTTC. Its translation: CASSRGLAGDYEQYF.

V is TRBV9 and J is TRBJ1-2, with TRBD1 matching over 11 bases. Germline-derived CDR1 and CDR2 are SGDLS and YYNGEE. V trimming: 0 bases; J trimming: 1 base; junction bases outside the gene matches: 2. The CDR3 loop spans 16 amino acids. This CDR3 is CASSVGGTGGNYGYTF. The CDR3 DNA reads TGTGCCAGCAGCGTAGGAGGGACAGGGGGTAACTATGGCTACACCTTC.

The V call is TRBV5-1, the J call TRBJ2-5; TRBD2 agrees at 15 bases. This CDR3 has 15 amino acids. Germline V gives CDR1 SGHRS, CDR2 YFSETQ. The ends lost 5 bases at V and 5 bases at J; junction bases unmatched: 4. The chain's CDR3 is CASRPGTSGRETQYF. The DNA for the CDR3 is TGCGCCAGCAGGCCCGGGACTAGCGGGAGGGAGACCCAGTACTTC.